This T cell receptor (beta chain) came from a study of T cells in localized non-small cell lung cancer. Germline-derived CDR1 and CDR2 are SGHAT and FQNNGV. V lost 5 bases, J lost 1 base, and 15 bases lay in between. The CDR3 totals 16 residues. Regarding the study as a whole: It was uninvolved adjacent lung that showed the highest T cell clonality, exceeding tumor. A median approximately 61 of the top 100 tumor clones appeared in adjacent lung. Because only a single region of the tumor was sequenced, heterogeneity remains possible. Longer overall survival accompanied higher blood T cell density.

Here immunoSEQ multiplex PCR was the method, and the copy in TCRdb shows in-frame clones only, minus some. Of tens of thousands of clones in the sample, about 83% were seen once. Comments on this clone: What it binds is not known.

The clonotype was recovered from a man aged 35 to 69 with stage II lung adenocarcinoma. The sequences come from PBMCs, collected before any cancer treatment. The V call is TRBV11-2, the J call TRBJ2-4, with D unresolved. CDR3: CASSTPTFKAKNIQYF. CDR3 nucleotide sequence: TGTGCCAGCAGCACACCGACATTTAAGGCCAAAAACATTCAGTACTTC.